These 24 T cell receptor beta chains were all obtained from the same sample, sequenced in a study of CD8 T cells in Susac syndrome. Random hexamers served to reverse transcribe roughly 0.45 to 1 ug RNA. One entry per CDR3 protein results from TCRdb running MiXCR on the immunoSEQ multiplex PCR reads. The profile shows about 300,000 distinct CDR3 sequences, around nine tenths of them singletons. The sequenced sample was CD8+ T cells from PBMCs. The receptors stem from a human donor with multiple sclerosis.

This chain uses TRBV9 with TRBJ2-1, with 12 bases matching TRBD2. Trimming at V came to 3 bases and at J to 5 bases, leaving 6 bases not matched to a gene. CDR3 length: 16 residues. The V gene's germline CDR1 is SGDLS and CDR2 YYNGEE. The CDR3 here is CASSASGGAIDNEQFF. The CDR3 nucleotides read TGTGCCAGCAGCGCTAGCGGGGGGGCCATCGACAATGAGCAGTTCTTC.

V is TRBV7-9 and J is TRBJ2-2; 9 positions agree with TRBD1. The CDR3 consists of 17 residues. V lost 5 bases to trimming and J lost 1 base; unmatched junction nucleotides: 8. Germline V CDR1 and CDR2: SEHNR, FQNEAQ (reference sequence). DNA of the CDR3: TGTGCCAGCAGCCCTAGACCGGGACAGGGGAACACCGGGGAGCTGTTTTTT. Translation gives CASSPRPGQGNTGELFF.

The chain recombines TRBV15 with TRBJ2-1; the D gene is possibly TRBD2 (6 bases). Trimming took 3 bases from V and 7 from J, leaving 19 bases between them. The CDR3 contains 16 residues. In germline, CDR1 is LNHNV, CDR2 YYDKDF (reference sequence). The CDR3 DNA is TGTGCCACCAGCAGTCGATCGGGGAGGAGGGCTAATGAGCAGTTCTTC. Translating gives CATSSRSGRRANEQFF.

CDR3 DNA sequence: TGTGCCAGCAGCGTAGAGGGTAGCGGGGTCACCGGGGAGCTGTTTTTT. This gives the protein CASSVEGSGVTGELFF. The chain uses TRBV9 and TRBJ2-2; 8 nucleotides match TRBD2. The CDR3 is made up of 16 amino acids. In germline, CDR1 is SGDLS, CDR2 YYNGEE. Germline trimming cut 0 bases from V and 4 bases from J; bases unmatched to any gene: 5.

V usage is TRBV28 and J usage is TRBJ2-1; 7 bases are a match to TRBD2. The CDR3 spans 14 residues. Germline lookup yields CDR1 MDHEN and CDR2 SYDVKM. With 7 bases clipped from V and 7 bases from J, the junction kept 10 bases outside the gene matches. This CDR3 is CASTLGGVGNEQFF. The CDR3 region has the DNA TGTGCCAGCACCCTGGGGGGGGTGGGGAATGAGCAGTTCTTC.

The CDR3 loop reads CASSVTRDPAGGSYNEQFF. CDR3 bases: TGTGCCAGCAGCGTAACCCGAGACCCAGCGGGAGGCTCCTACAATGAGCAGTTCTTC. The V call is TRBV9, the J call TRBJ2-1, with 9 bases identical to TRBD2. This CDR3 has 19 amino acids. Germline V gene data show CDR1 as SGDLS and CDR2 as YYNGEE. V shed 1 base and J 0 bases; nucleotides not matched to a gene: 11.

The V gene is TRBV6-1, the J gene TRBJ1-2, with D perhaps matching TRBD1 (6 bases). The CDR3 has 15 amino acids. CDR1 and CDR2 (germline): MNHNS, SASEGT. V lost 6 bases to trimming and J lost 7 bases, with 21 bases between them. The CDR3, as DNA: TGTGCCAGCAGCACCAATGGTTGGGGGGCTCTTGGCTACACCTTC. It is translated as CASSTNGWGALGYTF.

This chain uses TRBV2 with TRBJ2-3; D tentatively fits TRBD1 or TRBD2 (5 bases each). V was pared by 6 bases and J by 0 bases, with 19 bases between. This CDR3 is built from 17 residues. Germline CDR1 and CDR2: SNHLY and FYNNEI. The CDR3 region is CASRDPGTGPSTDTQYF. The CDR3 DNA follows: TGTGCCAGCAGAGACCCAGGGACGGGGCCTAGCACAGATACGCAGTATTTT.

This clonotype was found once. The V gene is TRBV20-1, the J gene TRBJ2-7; TRBD1 matches 9 bases. There are 15 residues in the CDR3. CDR1 and CDR2 (germline): DFQATT, SNEGSKA (reference sequence). After removal of 6 bases from V and 1 base from J, the junction contained 10 bases not matched to a gene. CDR3 amino acids: CSAGRRDRASYEQYF. The CDR3 nucleotides are TGCAGTGCGGGTCGCCGGGACAGGGCGTCCTACGAGCAGTACTTC.

The rearrangement links TRBV9 to TRBJ1-2, with 8 bases that match TRBD1. With V trimmed by 3 bases and J by 1 base, 11 bases remained unmatched. Germline CDR1 reads SGDLS; CDR2 reads YYNGEE. CDR3 length: 17 residues. CDR3 residues: CASSGFGGDRLNYGYTF. The CDR3 bases are TGTGCCAGCAGCGGATTCGGGGGGGACAGGCTTAACTATGGCTACACCTTC.

The chain recombines TRBV3-1 with TRBJ2-3; weak D call: TRBD2 (6 bases). Trimming removed 1 base at V and 5 bases at J, with 10 bases between. This CDR3 spans 14 amino acids. Germline V gives CDR1 LGHDT, CDR2 YNNKEL (reference sequence). CDR3 sequence: CASSQGWGEDTQYF. Here the CDR3 DNA reads TGTGCCAGCAGCCAAGGGTGGGGGGAAGATACGCAGTATTTT.

A single count supports this clonotype. The chain carries TRBV29-1 and TRBJ2-3; maybe TRBD1 (5 bases). Germline loops: CDR1 SQVTM, CDR2 ANQGSEA. This CDR3 has 15 amino acids. The V end was cut by 8 bases, the J end by 4 bases, with 22 bases between. DNA for the CDR3: TGCAGCCCTATCGTGCCAGGGCTTGGGGCAGATACGCAGTATTTT. It is translated as CSPIVPGLGADTQYF.

V is TRBV9 and J is TRBJ2-1; D is uncertain. CDR1 and CDR2 (germline): SGDLS, YYNGEE. Trimming removed 0 bases at V and 4 bases at J, with 5 bases between. The CDR3 totals 13 residues. The CDR3, as DNA: TGTGCCAGCAGCGTAGATGATTACAATGAGCAGTTCTTC. Translated, it gives CASSVDDYNEQFF. The entire variable domain, with the rest obtained from reference TRBV9 and TRBJ2-1, is as follows: DSGVTQTPKHLITATGQRVTLRCSPRSGDLSVYWYQQSLDQGLQFLIQYYNGEERAKGNILERFSAQQFPDLHSELNLSSLELGDSALYFCASSVDDYNEQFFGPGTRLTVL.

The chain has TRBV20-1 and TRBJ2-1; 14 bases are shared with TRBD2. Germline V gives CDR1 DFQATT, CDR2 SNEGSKA (reference sequence). J lost 2 bases, V lost 1 base, and 1 base had no gene match. The CDR3 is 16 amino acids. The CDR3 sequence is CSARGTSGGTYNEQFF. The CDR3 DNA sequence: TGCAGTGCTAGAGGGACTAGCGGGGGGACCTACAATGAGCAGTTCTTC.

The chain carries TRBV7-3 and TRBJ2-1, with D possibly matching TRBD1 (5 bases). The V gene's germline CDR1 is SGHTA and CDR2 FQGTGA. This CDR3 is 14 amino acids long. The V and J ends lost 4 bases and 8 bases respectively, with 15 bases between them. The CDR3 sequence is CASSSGYSYDEQFF. CDR3 DNA: TGTGCCAGCAGCTCAGGGTATTCGTACGATGAGCAGTTCTTC.

This clonotype has just a few counts. This sequence joins TRBV19 and TRBJ1-1; 10 positions match TRBD1. CDR3 size: 13 residues. The junction had 5 bases not matched to a gene; V was cut back by 8 bases and J by 5 bases. Germline loops: CDR1 LNHDA, CDR2 SQIVND (reference sequence). CDR3 loop: CASRQGAGTEAFF. CDR3 sequence (DNA): TGTGCCAGTCGACAGGGGGCTGGGACTGAAGCTTTCTTT.

The chain joins TRBV24-1 to TRBJ2-2; TRBD2 matches 12 bases. Unmatched junction bases numbered 12, after V lost 4 bases and J lost 4 bases. The CDR3 runs 19 residues. From germline, CDR1 is KGHDR and CDR2 SFDVKD. In nucleotides, the CDR3 is TGTGCCACCAGTGACCCTCGGACTAGCGGGGCACAAATCACCGGGGAGCTGTTTTTT. It codes for CATSDPRTSGAQITGELFF.

This chain uses TRBV6-2 or TRBV6-3 with TRBJ2-1; 14 bases agree with TRBD2. The germline gives CDR1 MNHEY, CDR2 SVGEGT. The CDR3 contains 15 residues. With 10 bases clipped from V and 5 bases from J, the junction kept 7 bases outside the gene matches. The chain's CDR3 is CATIGTSGSHNEQFF. The CDR3, as DNA: TGTGCCACGATTGGGACTAGCGGGAGCCACAATGAGCAGTTCTTC.

The sample holds a few counts of this clonotype. The rearrangement links TRBV13 to TRBJ1-1; no reliable D call. V shed 6 bases and J shed 6 bases, with 17 bases lying between them. Germline CDR1 is PRHDT and CDR2 is FYEKMQ (reference sequence). The CDR3 spans 14 residues. The CDR3 spells CASRWRGQAAEAFF. CDR3 bases: TGTGCCAGCAGATGGAGAGGGCAGGCCGCTGAAGCTTTCTTT.

The V call is TRBV12-3 or TRBV12-4, the J call TRBJ2-7, with 7 bases fitting TRBD2. V shed 4 bases and J 0 bases; nucleotides not matched to a gene: 6. CDR3 length: 15 amino acids. This CDR3 reads CASSSAGRSSYEQYF. In nucleotides, the CDR3 is TGTGCCAGCAGTTCAGCGGGAAGGAGCTCCTACGAGCAGTACTTC.

V gene TRBV30 combines with J gene TRBJ2-3, with D possibly being TRBD1 (6 bases). This CDR3 contains 15 residues. In germline, CDR1 is GTSNPN, CDR2 SVGIG (reference sequence). Trimming removed 2 bases at V and 2 bases at J, with 14 bases between. CDR3 coding DNA: TGTGCCTGGAGTAGTTCGGGACAAAACACAGATACGCAGTATTTT. This translates into CAWSSSGQNTDTQYF.

The chain joins TRBV5-4 to TRBJ1-1; 10 positions match TRBD1. Germline CDR1 reads SGHNT; CDR2 reads YYREEE (reference sequence). CDR3 length: 15 residues. With 4 bases clipped from V and 1 base from J, the junction kept 4 bases outside the gene matches. CDR3 protein: CASSVRDRGNTEAFF. In nucleotides, the CDR3 is TGTGCCAGCAGCGTCCGGGACAGGGGGAACACTGAAGCTTTCTTT. The variable domain in full, with the rest retrieved from reference TRBV5-4 and TRBJ1-1, is ETGVTQSPTHLIKTRGQQVTLRCSSQSGHNTVSWYQQALGQGPQFIFQYYREEENGRGNFPPRFSGLQFPNYSSELNVNALELDDSALYLCASSVRDRGNTEAFFGQGTRLTVV.

V gene TRBV29-1 combines with J gene TRBJ1-5; no definite D call. Trimming cost V 4 bases and J 1 base, with 8 bases left between them. CDR1 is SQVTM, CDR2 ANQGSEA, per germline. This CDR3 has 13 amino acids. The CDR3 DNA reads as TGCAGCGTTGGCCAACTAAGCAATCAGCCCCAGCATTTT. This translates into CSVGQLSNQPQHF.

This chain links TRBV7-9 with TRBJ1-5; tentatively, D is TRBD1 (6 bases). The length of the CDR3 is 15 residues. Trimming took off 10 bases at V and 3 bases at J, with 19 bases between the two ends. The germline V gene has CDR1 SEHNR and CDR2 FQNEAQ (reference sequence). The CDR3 spells CATTRGTSFNQPQHF. DNA of the CDR3: TGTGCCACGACGAGGGGGACATCCTTCAATCAGCCCCAGCATTTT.